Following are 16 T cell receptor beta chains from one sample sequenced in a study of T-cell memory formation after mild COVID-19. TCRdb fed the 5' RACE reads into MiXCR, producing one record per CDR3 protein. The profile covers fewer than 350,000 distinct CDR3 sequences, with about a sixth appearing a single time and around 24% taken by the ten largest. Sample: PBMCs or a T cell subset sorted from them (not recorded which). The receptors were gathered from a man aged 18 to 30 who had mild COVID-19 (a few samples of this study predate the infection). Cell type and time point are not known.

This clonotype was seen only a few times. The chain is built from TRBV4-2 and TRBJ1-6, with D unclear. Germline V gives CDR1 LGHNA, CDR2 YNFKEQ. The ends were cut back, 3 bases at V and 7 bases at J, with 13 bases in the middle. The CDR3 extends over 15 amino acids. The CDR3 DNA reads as TGTGCCAGCAGCCACCGTGGAGACGAGAATTCACCCCTCCACTTT. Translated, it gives CASSHRGDENSPLHF.

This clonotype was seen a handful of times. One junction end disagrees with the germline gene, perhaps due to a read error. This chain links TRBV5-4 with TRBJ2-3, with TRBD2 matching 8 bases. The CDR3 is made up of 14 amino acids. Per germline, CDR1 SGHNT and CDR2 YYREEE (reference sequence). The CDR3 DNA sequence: TGTGCCAGCAGCCCCGGGGGGGGGTTAGATGCGCAGTATTTT. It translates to CASSPGGGLDAQYF.

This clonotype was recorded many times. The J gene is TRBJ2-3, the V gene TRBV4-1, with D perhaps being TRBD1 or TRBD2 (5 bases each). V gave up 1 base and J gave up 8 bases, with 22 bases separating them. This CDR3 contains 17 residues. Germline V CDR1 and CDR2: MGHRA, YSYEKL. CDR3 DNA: TGCGCCAGCAGCCAAGTCACCCGGGGCAGGGAAGGAGGTACGCAGTATTTT. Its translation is CASSQVTRGREGGTQYF.

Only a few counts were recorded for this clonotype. The CDR3 nucleotides read TGCAGTGCTATTACAGGGGGCACTGAAGCTTTCTTT. Its translation is CSAITGGTEAFF. This rearrangement joins TRBV20-1 to TRBJ1-1; 8 nucleotides align to TRBD1. The CDR3 length is 12 residues. Per germline, CDR1 DFQATT and CDR2 SNEGSKA (reference sequence). V trimming: 4 bases; J trimming: 4 bases; junction bases outside the gene matches: 2.

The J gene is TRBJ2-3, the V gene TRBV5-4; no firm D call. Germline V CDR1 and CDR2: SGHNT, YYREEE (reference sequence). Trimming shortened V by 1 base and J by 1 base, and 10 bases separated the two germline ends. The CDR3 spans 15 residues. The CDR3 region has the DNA TGTGCCAGCAGCTTGTATGACTGGGGCACAGATACGCAGTATTTT. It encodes CASSLYDWGTDTQYF.

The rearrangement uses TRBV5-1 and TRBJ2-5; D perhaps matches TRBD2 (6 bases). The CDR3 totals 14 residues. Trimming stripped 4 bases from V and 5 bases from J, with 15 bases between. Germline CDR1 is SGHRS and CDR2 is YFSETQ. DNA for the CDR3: TGCGCCAGCAGCGTTCCGGAGGGCCGGGAGACCCAGTACTTC. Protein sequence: CASSVPEGRETQYF. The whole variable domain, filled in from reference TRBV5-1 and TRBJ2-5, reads KAGVTQTPRYLIKTRGQQVTLSCSPISGHRSVSWYQQTPGQGLQFLFEYFSETQRNKGNFPGRFSGRQFSNSRSEMNVSTLELGDSALYLCASSVPEGRETQYFGPGTRLLVL.

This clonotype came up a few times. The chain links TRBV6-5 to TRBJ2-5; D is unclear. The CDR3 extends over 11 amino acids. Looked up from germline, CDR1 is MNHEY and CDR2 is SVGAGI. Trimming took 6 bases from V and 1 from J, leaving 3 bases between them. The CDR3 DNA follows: TGTGCCAGCAGGGTCCAAGAGACCCAGTACTTC. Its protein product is CASRVQETQYF.

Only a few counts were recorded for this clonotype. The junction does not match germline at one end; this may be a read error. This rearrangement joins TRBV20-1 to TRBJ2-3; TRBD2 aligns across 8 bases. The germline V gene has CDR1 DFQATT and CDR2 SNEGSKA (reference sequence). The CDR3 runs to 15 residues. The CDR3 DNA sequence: TGCAGTGCCAGAGAGGGGACTAGGAGCACAGATACGCAGTATTTT. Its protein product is CSAREGTRSTDTQYF.

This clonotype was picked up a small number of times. CDR3 amino acids: CASSRIDGYTGELFF. The CDR3 nucleotides read TGCGCCAGCAGCCGTATTGATGGATACACCGGGGAGCTGTTTTTT. The rearrangement uses TRBV4-1 and TRBJ2-2; D unresolved. The CDR3 is 15 residues long. Germline values: CDR1 MGHRA, CDR2 YSYEKL. The ends were cut back, 4 bases at V and 3 bases at J, with 12 bases in the middle.

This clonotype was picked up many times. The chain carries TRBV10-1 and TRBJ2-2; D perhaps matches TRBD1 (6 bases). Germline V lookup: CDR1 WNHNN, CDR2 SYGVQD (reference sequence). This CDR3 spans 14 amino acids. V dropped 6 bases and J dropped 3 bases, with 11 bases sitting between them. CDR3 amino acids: CASRLAGDTGELFF. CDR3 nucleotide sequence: TGCGCCAGCAGGCTGGCAGGGGACACCGGGGAGCTGTTTTTT.

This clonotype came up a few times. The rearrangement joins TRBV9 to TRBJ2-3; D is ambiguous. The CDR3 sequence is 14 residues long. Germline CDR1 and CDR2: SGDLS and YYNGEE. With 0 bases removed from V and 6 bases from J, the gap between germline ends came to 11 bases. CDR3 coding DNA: TGTGCCAGCAGCGTAGACAGTCCTGAGGATACGCAGTATTTT. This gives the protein CASSVDSPEDTQYF.

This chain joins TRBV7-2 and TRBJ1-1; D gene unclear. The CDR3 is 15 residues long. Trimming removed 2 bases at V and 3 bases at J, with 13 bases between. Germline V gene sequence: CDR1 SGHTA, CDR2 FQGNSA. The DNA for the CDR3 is TGTGCCAGCAGCTTATTTTATGTGAGAGACACTGAAGCTTTCTTT. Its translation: CASSLFYVRDTEAFF.

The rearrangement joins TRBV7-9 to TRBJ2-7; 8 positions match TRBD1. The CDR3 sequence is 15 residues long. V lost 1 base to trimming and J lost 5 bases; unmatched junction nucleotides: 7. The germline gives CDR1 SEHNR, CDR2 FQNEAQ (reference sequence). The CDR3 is CASSLGTGPVDEQYF. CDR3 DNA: TGTGCCAGCAGCTTAGGGACAGGGCCGGTGGACGAGCAGTACTTC.

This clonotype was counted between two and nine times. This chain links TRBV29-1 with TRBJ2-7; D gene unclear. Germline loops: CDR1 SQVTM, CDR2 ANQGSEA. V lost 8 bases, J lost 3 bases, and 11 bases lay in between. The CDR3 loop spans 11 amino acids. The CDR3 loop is CSTMDGYEQYF. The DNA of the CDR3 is TGCAGCACTATGGACGGCTACGAGCAGTACTTC.

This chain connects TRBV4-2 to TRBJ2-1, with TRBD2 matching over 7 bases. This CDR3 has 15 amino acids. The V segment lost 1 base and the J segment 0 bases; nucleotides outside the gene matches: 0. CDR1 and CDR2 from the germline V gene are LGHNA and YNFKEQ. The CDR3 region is CASSQGEGSYNEQFF. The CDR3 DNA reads TGTGCCAGCAGCCAAGGGGAGGGCTCCTACAATGAGCAGTTCTTC.

CDR3 residues: CASSPGLGVLSYYEQYV. The CDR3 coding sequence is TGTGCCAGCAGTCCGGGACTAGGAGTTTTGTCCTACTACGAGCAGTACGTC. V gene TRBV7-9 combines with J gene TRBJ2-7, with 8 bases identical to TRBD2. CDR1 and CDR2 (germline): SEHNR, FQNEAQ (reference sequence). This CDR3 has 17 residues. V was clipped by 6 bases and J by 3 bases; unmatched bases: 16.